The 8 T cell receptor beta chains in this list originate from one sample, sequenced in a study of blood T cell repertoires in COVID-19 (dated by TCRdb to 2019 to 2021). The library was obtained by the immunoSEQ multiplex PCR assay. TCRdb mirrors the immuneACCESS table, restricted to in-frame sequences. Some clones are absent from its copies; in checked studies, under half trace to an unresolved V gene, and the reason for the others is unknown. The table for this sample lists roughly 43,000 clones; 70% to 90% of them were counted only once. 15% to 17% of the sample goes to the ten largest clones. Sequencing input: peripheral blood. These receptor sequences come from a human donor in a cohort sampled during active COVID-19. The donor label of this sample is uncertain.

This rearrangement joins TRBV5-8 to TRBJ2-7, with TRBD2 as a possible D gene (5 bases). Germline assignment: CDR1 SGHTS and CDR2 YDEGEE. V was shortened by 4 bases and J by 6 bases, with 14 bases between the two germline ends. The CDR3 loop spans 13 amino acids. CDR3 DNA: TGTGCCAGCAGCCTGATGAGGACTCGCGAGCAGTACTTC. This sequence encodes CASSLMRTREQYF.

The chain carries TRBV27 and TRBJ2-1; tentative D call: TRBD2 (6 bases). V was clipped by 4 bases and J by 0 bases, with 10 bases between them. Germline V gene lookup returns CDR1 MNHEY and CDR2 SMNVEV (reference sequence). This CDR3 has 15 residues. CDR3 DNA: TGTGCCAGCAGTTGGGGAGGCAGCTCCTACAATGAGCAGTTCTTC. Translated: CASSWGGSSYNEQFF.

This clone was counted once. This rearrangement joins TRBV7-3 to TRBJ2-5, with 9 bases aligning to TRBD2. Germline loops: CDR1 SGHTA, CDR2 FQGTGA. V was clipped by 5 bases and J by 5 bases; unmatched bases: 9. The CDR3 length is 15 residues. CDR3 protein: CASSPGASGVETQYF. As DNA, the CDR3 is TGTGCCAGCAGCCCAGGGGCTAGCGGGGTTGAGACCCAGTACTTC.

The CDR3 DNA reads TGTGCCAGCAGCTCCGGGACTAGCTCGCTTTCGGATACGCAGTATTTT. Its translation is CASSSGTSSLSDTQYF. The chain has TRBV7-9 and TRBJ2-3; 9 bases line up with TRBD2. The CDR3 is 16 residues long. Germline V gene sequence: CDR1 SEHNR, CDR2 FQNEAQ (reference sequence). V was clipped by 4 bases and J by 6 bases; unmatched bases: 11.

The chain joins TRBV27 to TRBJ1-6, with 8 bases lining up with TRBD1. CDR1 is MNHEY, CDR2 SMNVEV, per germline (reference sequence). The ends lost 3 bases at V and 8 bases at J; junction bases unmatched: 3. The CDR3 extends over 14 amino acids. In DNA form, the CDR3 reads TGTGCCAGCAGTTTCAGGGGGCGGGATTCACCCCTCCACTTT. This translates into CASSFRGRDSPLHF.

This clone was recorded a few times. The rearrangement links TRBV5-6 to TRBJ1-2, with D hard to call. Deletions cut 4 bases from V and 0 bases from J, with 10 bases between. CDR1 is SGHDT, CDR2 YYEEEE, per germline. This CDR3 has 14 amino acids. The CDR3: CASSRAEANYGYTF. The CDR3 nucleotides are TGTGCCAGCAGCCGTGCGGAGGCTAACTATGGCTACACCTTC.

The V and J genes are TRBV2 and TRBJ1-5; 10 bases agree with TRBD1. Germline assignment: CDR1 SNHLY and CDR2 FYNNEI. There are 15 residues in the CDR3. With 7 bases clipped from V and 1 base from J, the junction kept 4 bases outside the gene matches. CDR3 in DNA: TGTGCCAGCACCAAGGACAGGGGGAGCAATCAGCCCCAGCATTTT. Amino acids: CASTKDRGSNQPQHF.

The chain carries TRBV11-2 and TRBJ2-7, with D perhaps TRBD1 (6 bases). In germline, CDR1 is SGHAT, CDR2 FQNNGV. This CDR3 is 14 amino acids long. V gave up 4 bases and J gave up 3 bases, with 13 bases separating them. In DNA form, the CDR3 reads TGTGCCAGCAGCTCAGTAGGACAGAACTACGAGCAGTACTTC. Its translation: CASSSVGQNYEQYF. Complete variable domain (other parts from reference TRBV11-2 and TRBJ2-7): EAGVAQSPRYKIIEKRQSVAFWCNPISGHATLYWYQQILGQGPKLLIQFQNNGVVDDSQLPKDRFSAERLKGVDSTLKIQPAKLEDSAVYLCASSSVGQNYEQYFGPGTRLTVT.